The sequence of this TCR beta chain was determined in a study of blood T cell repertoires in COVID-19. V was pared by 0 bases and J by 6 bases, with 14 bases between. The CDR3 runs 15 residues. CDR1 is ENHRY and CDR2 is SYGVKD in the germline V gene. TCRdb keeps only in-frame clones here, not all; method: immunoSEQ multiplex PCR. In the table there are 110,000 to 150,000 clones, under 90% of which are singletons. This receptor was obtained from a human donor in a cohort sampled during active COVID-19. Sequencing input: peripheral blood. The chain is built from TRBV10-3 and TRBJ1-1, with D unclear. As DNA, the CDR3 is TGTGCCATCAGTGAGTCTGGTGGCCTCTCTCCTGAAGCTTTCTTT. Its translation is CAISESGGLSPEAFF.